The present entry profiles one T cell receptor beta chain with its context. Antigen specificity is unknown. The data are from a study of radiotherapy plus CTLA-4 blockade in lung cancer. For the study at large: Roughly 17% of patients responded objectively, and about 30% achieved disease control.

Study-level points and caveats: In blood, after radiotherapy plus ipilimumab, tumor-derived TCR clones expanded.

Focal radiation plus CTLA-4 blockade with ipilimumab was administered to patients who had chemo-refractory metastatic non-small-cell lung cancer. Using immunoSEQ multiplex PCR, the repertoire was profiled, and TCRdb retains in-frame clones only, with some absent. The data show about 66,000 clones, approximately 82% seen once. CDR1 SEHNR and CDR2 FQNEAQ come from the germline V gene (reference sequence). The CDR3 runs to 12 residues. Between the trimmed V and J ends, which lost 4 bases and 5 bases, there was a span of 8 bases. The clonotype was recovered from a human donor with non-small cell lung cancer who had a partial response to radiotherapy plus ipilimumab. The chain is built from TRBV7-9 and TRBJ1-2; D is uncertain. Sequenced here: peripheral blood, sampled from a patient treated with radiotherapy plus ipilimumab. Here the CDR3 DNA reads TGTGCCAGCAGCTCCGGGTTGTATGGCTACACCTTC. This gives the protein CASSSGLYGYTF.